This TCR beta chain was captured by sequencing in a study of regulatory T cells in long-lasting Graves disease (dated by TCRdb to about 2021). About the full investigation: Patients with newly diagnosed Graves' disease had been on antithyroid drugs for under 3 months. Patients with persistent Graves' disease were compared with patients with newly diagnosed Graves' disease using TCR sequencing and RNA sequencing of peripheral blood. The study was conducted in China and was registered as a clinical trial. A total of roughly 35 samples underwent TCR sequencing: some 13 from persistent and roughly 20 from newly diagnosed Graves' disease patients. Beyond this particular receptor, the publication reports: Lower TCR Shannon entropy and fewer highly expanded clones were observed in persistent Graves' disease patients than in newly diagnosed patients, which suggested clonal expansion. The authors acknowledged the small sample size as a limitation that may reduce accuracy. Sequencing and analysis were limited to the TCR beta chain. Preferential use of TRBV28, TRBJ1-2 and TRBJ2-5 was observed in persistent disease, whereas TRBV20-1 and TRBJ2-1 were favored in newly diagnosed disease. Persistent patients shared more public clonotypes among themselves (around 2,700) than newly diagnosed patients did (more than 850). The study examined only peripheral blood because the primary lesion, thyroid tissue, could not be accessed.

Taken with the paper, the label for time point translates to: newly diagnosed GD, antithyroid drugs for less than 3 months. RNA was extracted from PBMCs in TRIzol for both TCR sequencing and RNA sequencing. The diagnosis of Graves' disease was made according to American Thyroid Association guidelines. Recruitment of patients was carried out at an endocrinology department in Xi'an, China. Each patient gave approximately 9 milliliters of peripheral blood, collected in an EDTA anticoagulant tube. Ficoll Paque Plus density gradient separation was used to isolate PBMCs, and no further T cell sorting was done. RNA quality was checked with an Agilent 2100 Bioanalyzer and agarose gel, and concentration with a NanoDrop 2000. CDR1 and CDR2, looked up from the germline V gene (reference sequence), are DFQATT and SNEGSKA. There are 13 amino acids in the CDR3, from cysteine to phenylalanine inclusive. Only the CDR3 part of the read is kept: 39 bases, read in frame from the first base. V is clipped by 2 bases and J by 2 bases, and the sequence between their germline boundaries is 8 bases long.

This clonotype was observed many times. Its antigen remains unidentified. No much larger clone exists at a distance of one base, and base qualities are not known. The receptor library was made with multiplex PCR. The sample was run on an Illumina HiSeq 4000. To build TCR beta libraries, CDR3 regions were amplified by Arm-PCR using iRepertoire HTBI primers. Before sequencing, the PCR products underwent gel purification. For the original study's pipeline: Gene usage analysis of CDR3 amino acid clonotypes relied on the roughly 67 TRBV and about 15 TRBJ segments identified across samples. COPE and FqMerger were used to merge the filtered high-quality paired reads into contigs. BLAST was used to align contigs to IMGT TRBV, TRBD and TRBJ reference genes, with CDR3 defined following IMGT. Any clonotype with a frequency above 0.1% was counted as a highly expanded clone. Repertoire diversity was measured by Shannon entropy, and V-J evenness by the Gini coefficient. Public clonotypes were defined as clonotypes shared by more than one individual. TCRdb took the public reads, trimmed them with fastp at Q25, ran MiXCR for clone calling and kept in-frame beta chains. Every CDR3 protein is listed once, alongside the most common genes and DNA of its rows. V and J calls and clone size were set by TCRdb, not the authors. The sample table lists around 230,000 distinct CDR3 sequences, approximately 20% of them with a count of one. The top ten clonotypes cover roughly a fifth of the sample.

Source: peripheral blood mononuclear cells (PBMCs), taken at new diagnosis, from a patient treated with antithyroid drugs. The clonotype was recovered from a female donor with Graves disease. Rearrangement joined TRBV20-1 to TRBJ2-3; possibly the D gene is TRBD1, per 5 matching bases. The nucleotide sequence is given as TGCAGTGCTAGACTAGGGGTCACAGATACGCAGTATTTT. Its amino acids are CSARLGVTDTQYF.